The 29 T cell receptor beta chains below come from one sample, sequenced in a study of control samples from healthy donors and cancer patients. The assay was immunoSEQ multiplex PCR, and TCRdb's table has in-frame clones only and misses some. Here the sample spans about 170,000 clones, 85% to 90% being singletons. The sequenced sample consisted of blood. Receptor source: a woman in her thirties in good health.

The chain recombines TRBV28 with TRBJ1-1; D is unresolved. The germline V gene encodes CDR1 MDHEN and CDR2 SYDVKM. The V end lost 2 bases, the J end lost 1 base, and 5 bases lay between the germline ends. The CDR3 extends over 13 amino acids. The chain's CDR3 is CASSLMGNTEAFF. CDR3 DNA: TGTGCCAGCAGTTTAATGGGGAACACTGAAGCTTTCTTT.

This rearrangement joins TRBV6-6 to TRBJ1-3, with a tentative D call TRBD1 (6 bases). Germline V gene sequence: CDR1 MNHNY, CDR2 SVGAGI (reference sequence). The CDR3 has 16 amino acids. Between the trimmed V and J ends, which lost 5 bases and 0 bases, there was a span of 14 bases. Here the CDR3 DNA reads TGTGCCAGCAGTCCCTTGGGGGCCGACTCTGGAAACACCATATATTTT. Its translation: CASSPLGADSGNTIYF.

This clone appeared a few times. J is TRBJ1-6 and V is TRBV19; 7 positions match TRBD1. This CDR3 spans 14 amino acids. The V gene end was trimmed by 3 bases and the J gene end by 10 bases; junction bases not matched to a gene: 6. Germline V gives CDR1 LNHDA, CDR2 SQIVND (reference sequence). DNA for the CDR3: TGTGCCAGTAGTATCCCCCAGGGGGGATCACCCCTCCACTTT. It yields the protein CASSIPQGGSPLHF.

The rearrangement links TRBV19 to TRBJ2-7; 8 positions match TRBD1. The CDR3 covers 16 residues. V shed 5 bases, J shed 3 bases, and the junction held 12 bases outside the gene matches. CDR1 is LNHDA and CDR2 is SQIVND in the germline V gene (reference sequence). The CDR3 protein is CASSPLTGALFYEQYF. As DNA, the CDR3 is TGTGCCAGTAGTCCTTTGACAGGGGCATTGTTCTACGAGCAGTACTTC.

The CDR3 is CASSEYASDVHNEQFF. DNA of the CDR3: TGTGCCAGCAGTGAATACGCTAGCGACGTCCACAATGAGCAGTTCTTC. The chain joins TRBV25-1 to TRBJ2-1, with D possibly being TRBD2 (6 bases). Per the germline V gene, CDR1 is MGHDK and CDR2 is SYGVNS. The CDR3 has 16 residues. Deletions cut 0 bases from V and 5 bases from J, with 14 bases between.

The chain carries TRBV28 and TRBJ1-4; D is undetermined. Germline values: CDR1 MDHEN, CDR2 SYDVKM. The CDR3 spans 13 residues. Trimming pared 2 bases from V and 1 base from J, leaving 2 bases between. The DNA of the CDR3 is TGTGCCAGCAGTTTACAAACTAATGAAAAACTGTTTTTT. It specifies CASSLQTNEKLFF.

This clone was detected only once. The chain joins TRBV19 to TRBJ2-7; D gene uncertain. The CDR3 is made up of 16 amino acids. V was pared by 3 bases and J by 1 base, with 16 bases between. In germline, CDR1 is LNHDA, CDR2 SQIVND (reference sequence). CDR3 coding DNA: TGTGCCAGTAGTATGAGCCTCAGTGGCACGTCCTACGAGCAGTACTTC. This sequence encodes CASSMSLSGTSYEQYF.

This clone appeared once. This sequence joins TRBV28 and TRBJ1-2, with TRBD1 as a possible D gene (5 bases). The CDR3 consists of 12 residues. V was pared by 1 base and J by 7 bases, with 7 bases between. Germline CDR1 and CDR2: MDHEN and SYDVKM. In DNA, the CDR3 is TGTGCCAGCAGTTTATTGCAGGGTGGCTACACCTTC. The encoded protein is CASSLLQGGYTF.

The rearrangement joins TRBV7-2 to TRBJ2-7; the match to TRBD1 covers 9 bases. The V gene end was trimmed by 5 bases and the J gene end by 5 bases; junction bases not matched to a gene: 7. This CDR3 is built from 14 residues. Germline values: CDR1 SGHTA, CDR2 FQGNSA. CDR3 coding DNA: TGTGCCAGCAGCCCAGGACAGGGGACGCACGAGCAGTACTTC. It yields the protein CASSPGQGTHEQYF.

The rearrangement joins TRBV12-3 or TRBV12-4 to TRBJ1-2; D ambiguous. This CDR3 region has 12 residues. V lost 3 bases and J lost 0, with 2 bases in between. The CDR3 coding sequence is TGTGCCAGCAGTTTCTCTAACTATGGCTACACCTTC. Its translation is CASSFSNYGYTF.

V and J are TRBV10-3 and TRBJ2-3; possible D gene TRBD2, 5 bases. CDR3 length: 16 residues. The germline gives CDR1 ENHRY, CDR2 SYGVKD. The V end lost 3 bases, the J end lost 1 base, and 14 bases lay between the germline ends. The chain's CDR3 is CAISDARRRGTDTQYF. The CDR3 nucleotides read TGTGCCATCAGTGACGCCCGGAGGAGAGGCACAGATACGCAGTATTTT.

This chain links TRBV3-1 (or the pseudogene TRBV3-2) with TRBJ1-4; maybe TRBD1 (6 bases). The CDR3 is made up of 17 amino acids. V gave up 4 bases and J gave up 3 bases, with 18 bases separating them. The V gene's germline CDR1 is LGHDT and CDR2 YNNKEL (reference sequence). The chain's CDR3 is CASSPSAGGPSNEKLFF. The CDR3 bases are TGTGCCAGCAGCCCGTCGGCCGGGGGGCCATCTAATGAAAAACTGTTTTTT.

Written as DNA, the CDR3 is TGCGCCAGCAGCCAACCACCGGGGGACTCAAAAAACACAGATACGCAGTATTTT. It yields the protein CASSQPPGDSKNTDTQYF. The chain couples TRBV4-1 to TRBJ2-3; weak D call: TRBD2 (6 bases). Germline lookup yields CDR1 MGHRA and CDR2 YSYEKL. Trimming took off 2 bases at V and 2 bases at J, with 20 bases between the two ends. The CDR3 totals 18 residues.

This sequence joins TRBV6-5 and TRBJ1-6; D is ambiguous. V lost 0 bases to trimming and J lost 5 bases, with 8 bases between them. The CDR3 is 15 amino acids. CDR1 and CDR2 (germline): MNHEY, SVGAGI. Here the CDR3 reads CASSYSSQNNSPLHF. The CDR3 DNA reads TGTGCCAGCAGTTACTCGAGTCAGAATAATTCACCCCTCCACTTT.

This clone has just one count. This rearrangement joins TRBV10-3 to TRBJ2-2; D call uncertain. The CDR3 sequence is 16 residues long. Germline V gene sequence: CDR1 ENHRY, CDR2 SYGVKD. Trimming removed 2 bases from V and 4 bases from J, with 14 bases in between. Written as DNA, the CDR3 is TGTGCCATCAGTGAGGAGGCTAGACGTATCACCGGGGAGCTGTTTTTT. This sequence encodes CAISEEARRITGELFF.

The CDR3 DNA reads TGTGCCATCAGTGAGTCCGTAGTGGACGAGCAGTACTTC. It translates to CAISESVVDEQYF. The chain links TRBV10-3 to TRBJ2-7; no reliable D call. Germline lookup yields CDR1 ENHRY and CDR2 SYGVKD. The CDR3 sequence is 13 residues long. V lost 0 bases to trimming and J lost 5 bases, with 8 bases between them.

V and J are TRBV3-1 (or the pseudogene TRBV3-2) and TRBJ2-5, with D hard to call. Germline lookup yields CDR1 LGHDT and CDR2 YNNKEL (reference sequence). The CDR3 runs to 10 residues. V lost 0 bases and J lost 7, with 0 bases in between. The CDR3 nucleotides read TGTGCCAGCAGCCAAGAGACCCAGTACTTC. Residues: CASSQETQYF.

CDR3 bases: TGTGCCAGTAGTATCGGCAGCTCGAGGACCGGGGAGCTGTTTTTT. This translates into CASSIGSSRTGELFF. The chain carries TRBV19 and TRBJ2-2; D not resolved. Germline V gene data show CDR1 as LNHDA and CDR2 as SQIVND (reference sequence). Trimming took 3 bases from V and 5 from J, leaving 13 bases between them. This CDR3 has 15 residues.

This chain connects TRBV3-1 (or the pseudogene TRBV3-2) to TRBJ1-2, with no clear D. Germline CDR1 and CDR2: LGHDT and YNNKEL (reference sequence). Trimming cost V 4 bases and J 4 bases, with 7 bases left between them. The CDR3 is 12 residues long. The CDR3 DNA is TGTGCCAGCAGCCCCGGGTTCTATGGCTACACCTTC. It encodes CASSPGFYGYTF.

The V gene is TRBV6-6, the J gene TRBJ2-7; 13 bases fit TRBD2. The V gene's germline CDR1 is MNHNY and CDR2 SVGAGI (reference sequence). CDR3 length equals 15 residues. Trimming removed 8 bases from V and 0 bases from J; junction bases left unmatched: 4. CDR3 residues: CASGGTSGTSYEQYF. The CDR3 nucleotides are TGTGCCAGCGGCGGGACTAGCGGGACCTCCTACGAGCAGTACTTC.

The J gene is TRBJ1-5, the V gene TRBV19; TRBD1 is a possible D gene (5 bases). The CDR3 length is 15 residues. Trimming shortened V by 10 bases and J by 1 base, and 17 bases separated the two germline ends. The V gene's germline CDR1 is LNHDA and CDR2 SQIVND (reference sequence). CDR3 DNA: TGTGCCACCCTAGGCTCAGGGAGGAGCAATCAGCCCCAGCATTTT. Protein product: CATLGSGRSNQPQHF.

The rearrangement links TRBV28 to TRBJ2-3; possibly TRBD2 for D (6 bases). This CDR3 region has 14 residues. Germline-derived CDR1 and CDR2 are MDHEN and SYDVKM. Trimming pared 5 bases from V and 2 bases from J, leaving 11 bases between. CDR3 amino acids: CASSISGTTDTQYF. DNA of the CDR3: TGTGCCAGCAGTATTAGCGGTACCACAGATACGCAGTATTTT.

This chain joins TRBV7-9 and TRBJ2-2; TRBD2 matches at 10 bases. The CDR3 loop spans 16 amino acids. Germline V gene lookup returns CDR1 SEHNR and CDR2 FQNEAQ (reference sequence). V lost 4 bases and J lost 5; bases outside the gene matches: 7. The CDR3 reads CASSSGLADLTGELFF. The CDR3 DNA reads as TGTGCCAGCAGCTCTGGACTAGCGGATCTTACCGGGGAGCTGTTTTTT.

In its sample, this clone was seen once. This chain connects TRBV30 to TRBJ1-1; no reliable D call. The V gene lost 5 bases and the J gene lost 1 base, with 2 bases spanning the gap. Germline values: CDR1 GTSNPN, CDR2 SVGIG (reference sequence). This CDR3 comprises 10 residues. CDR3 DNA: TGTGCCTGGGGGAACACTGAAGCTTTCTTT. It specifies CAWGNTEAFF.

In its sample, this clone was seen a few times. The chain employs TRBV5-1 and TRBJ1-1; weak D call: TRBD1 (5 bases). CDR1 SGHRS and CDR2 YFSETQ come from the germline V gene. V lost 4 bases and J 1 base, leaving 11 bases between the germline ends. The CDR3 has 14 amino acids. CDR3 sequence reads: CASSGDGRNTEAFF. In nucleotides, the CDR3 is TGCGCCAGCAGCGGGGACGGTCGGAACACTGAAGCTTTCTTT.

This chain joins TRBV5-6 and TRBJ2-3; 9 bases are a match to TRBD2. Germline loops: CDR1 SGHDT, CDR2 YYEEEE. The CDR3 loop spans 14 amino acids. V lost 5 bases and J lost 4; bases outside the gene matches: 5. This CDR3 reads CASRGGLAPDTQYF. In nucleotides, the CDR3 is TGTGCCAGCAGGGGGGGACTAGCCCCAGATACGCAGTATTTT.

The V and J genes are TRBV5-1 and TRBJ1-1, with TRBD1 identical over 8 bases. Looked up from germline, CDR1 is SGHRS and CDR2 is YFSETQ. The trim removed 4 bases at V and 3 bases at J, leaving 5 bases unmatched. CDR3 length: 14 amino acids. The CDR3 loop is CASSELTGDTEAFF. CDR3 bases: TGCGCCAGCAGCGAACTGACAGGGGACACTGAAGCTTTCTTT.

The chain carries TRBV7-2 and TRBJ2-1, with TRBD2 as a possible D gene (6 bases). The length of the CDR3 is 16 residues. The V end was cut by 4 bases, the J end by 6 bases, with 19 bases between. The germline gives CDR1 SGHTA, CDR2 FQGNSA. Written as DNA, the CDR3 is TGTGCCAGCAGCTCATACCGGGACTTGTTGCGCAATGAGCAGTTCTTC. Amino acids: CASSSYRDLLRNEQFF.

This clone appeared once. The gene calls are TRBV9 and TRBJ1-1, with a weak D call TRBD1 (6 bases). The CDR3 length is 12 residues. V lost 5 bases and J 4 bases, leaving 9 bases between the germline ends. The V gene's germline CDR1 is SGDLS and CDR2 YYNGEE. The CDR3 bases are TGTGCCAGCAGTGGAGGGGGCACTGAAGCTTTCTTT. It is translated as CASSGGGTEAFF.